The source of this T cell receptor (beta chain) is a study of cytomegalovirus exposure and HLA in healthy donors. Study-level findings and limits: The study assumed roughly uniform donor sequencing depth for presence/absence analyses. The investigators catalogued 150 to 200 TCR beta chains as cytomegalovirus-associated. Most of the TCR beta V segments (in an earlier analysis) were productive either about 90% or about 30% of the time. Most TCRs appeared rarely, but some public TCRs recurred in many donors.

The CDR3 runs to 14 residues. Looked up from germline, CDR1 is MNHNY and CDR2 is SVGAGI (reference sequence). Losses at the gene ends were 6 bases for V and 3 bases for J; bases not matched to a gene: 5. A remark on this clone: No antigen is known for it.

The PCR ran on 60 Vbeta and 13 Jbeta primers. Here immunoSEQ multiplex PCR was the method, and the copy in TCRdb shows in-frame clones only, minus some. The repertoire holds 150,000 or so clones, with 60% to 85% as singletons. The chain couples TRBV6-6 to TRBJ2-3; 8 bases align to TRBD1. The sample comprised PBMCs. This receptor was identified in a woman in her thirties or forties in good health and CMV-seronegative. CDR3 nucleotide sequence: TGTGCCAGCAGAAGCCAGGGGGCAACAGATACGCAGTATTTT. Translated, it gives CASRSQGATDTQYF.